The 22 T cell receptor beta chains reported below all come from one sample, sequenced in a study of blood T cells in healthy people across ages. The authors ran a second PCR of about 7 to 12 cycles using a sample-barcoded 5' primer and a J-beta primer mix. TCRdb used MiXCR to reprocess the 5' RACE reads, holding one entry per CDR3 protein. The sample lists approximately 770,000 distinct CDR3 sequences, roughly 64% occurring once. Sequenced input: blood. Receptor source: a man aged 25 to 40 in good health.

The chain links TRBV7-9 to TRBJ2-1; tentatively, D is TRBD1 (6 bases). The V gene's germline CDR1 is SEHNR and CDR2 FQNEAQ (reference sequence). The V end was cut by 3 bases, the J end by 9 bases, with 18 bases between. The CDR3 contains 15 residues. The CDR3, as DNA: TGTGCCAGCAGCTTCTCCACCACGAGCAGGGGTGAGCAGTTCTTC. This codes for CASSFSTTSRGEQFF.

The chain couples TRBV6-2 or TRBV6-3 to TRBJ1-1; 7 nucleotides line up with TRBD1. The V segment lost 7 bases and the J segment 11 bases; nucleotides outside the gene matches: 13. Germline V gene sequence: CDR1 MNHEY, CDR2 SVGEGT. This CDR3 is built from 13 residues. CDR3 sequence reads: CASIRQGASGAFF. In DNA form, the CDR3 reads TGTGCCAGCATAAGACAGGGAGCCTCTGGGGCTTTCTTT.

This clonotype was seen a single time. With a much larger clone just one base away, this may be a read error. The chain employs TRBV20-1 and TRBJ2-7; D is perhaps TRBD1 (5 bases). The last part of the DNA fits TRBJ2-5 better; the J call may be wrong. Germline values: CDR1 DFQATT, CDR2 SNEGSKA (reference sequence). The CDR3 spans 12 residues. The CDR3 loop reads CCAQDMKGTQYF. DNA of the CDR3: TGCTGTGCTCAGGACATGAAAGGGACCCAGTACTTC.

This clonotype was seen a single time. J is TRBJ1-2 and V is TRBV29-1; maybe TRBD1 (5 bases). Per germline, CDR1 SQVTM and CDR2 ANQGSEA. The CDR3 runs to 11 residues. The germline V and J ends were trimmed by 7 bases and 8 bases, with 14 bases remaining between them. The CDR3 DNA sequence: TGCAGCGGGGGGGTTCCAAACGGCTACACCTTC. Amino acid sequence: CSGGVPNGYTF.

This clonotype was detected only a few times. V and J are TRBV6-5 and TRBJ1-2; 7 bases match TRBD1. This CDR3 has 16 residues. The V gene's germline CDR1 is MNHEY and CDR2 SVGAGI. Trimming cost V 7 bases and J 2 bases; bases outside gene matches: 13. CDR3 region: CASTPGLRGRNYGYTF. CDR3 DNA: TGTGCCAGCACCCCGGGATTAAGGGGGCGCAACTATGGCTACACCTTC.

This chain links TRBV13 with TRBJ2-1; D is unresolved. V was cut by 7 bases and J by 14 bases, with 18 bases left in between. CDR1 and CDR2 from the germline V gene are PRHDT and FYEKMQ (reference sequence). This CDR3 has 12 amino acids. The CDR3 sequence is CASKWGIGKEFF. The CDR3 DNA follows: TGTGCCAGCAAGTGGGGTATAGGGAAAGAGTTCTTC.

The rearrangement links TRBV10-3 to TRBJ1-2; a weak D match, TRBD1 (5 bases). V lost 7 bases to trimming and J lost 5 bases, with 17 bases between them. Per the germline V gene, CDR1 is ENHRY and CDR2 is SYGVKD. The CDR3 length is 14 residues. Here the CDR3 reads CAITQGGERYGYTF. The CDR3 DNA sequence: TGTGCCATCACGCAGGGAGGAGAGAGATATGGCTACACCTTC.

V usage is TRBV29-1 and J usage is TRBJ2-1, with D hard to call. Germline V lookup: CDR1 SQVTM, CDR2 ANQGSEA. Trimming pared 7 bases from V and 5 bases from J, leaving 18 bases between. The length of the CDR3 is 14 residues. The CDR3 protein is CSALRGSVDNEQFF. The CDR3 DNA reads as TGCAGCGCCCTGCGCGGATCCGTCGACAATGAGCAGTTCTTC.

V gene TRBV7-9 combines with J gene TRBJ2-7; D perhaps matches TRBD1 (6 bases). The J call may be wrong; the DNA end is better matched by TRBJ2-5. This CDR3 spans 15 amino acids. Germline V lookup: CDR1 SEHNR, CDR2 FQNEAQ (reference sequence). The CDR3 is CASSPLIQGAETQYF. DNA of the CDR3: TGTGCCAGCAGCCCCCTAATACAGGGTGCGGAGACCCAGTACTTC.

This clonotype has a handful of counts. The rearrangement joins TRBV4-3 to TRBJ2-1; 8 bases agree with TRBD2. Germline assignment: CDR1 LGHNA and CDR2 YSLEER. The CDR3 is 16 amino acids. Losses at the gene ends were 0 bases for V and 8 bases for J; bases not matched to a gene: 9. The CDR3 spells CASSQDHSGSRYEQFF. CDR3 bases: TGCGCCAGCAGCCAAGATCACAGCGGGAGTAGGTATGAGCAGTTCTTC.

J is TRBJ2-2 and V is TRBV4-2; no reliable D call. The germline V gene encodes CDR1 LGHNA and CDR2 YNFKEQ. This CDR3 has 14 amino acids. Trimming removed 4 bases from V and 6 bases from J, with 12 bases in between. CDR3 sequence (DNA): TGTGCCAGCAGCCCACAGTTTGAAGCCGGGGAGCTGTTTTTT. This encodes CASSPQFEAGELFF.

The chain has TRBV20-1 and TRBJ2-3; the D call may be TRBD1 or TRBD2 (5 bases each). Germline loops: CDR1 DFQATT, CDR2 SNEGSKA (reference sequence). The CDR3 sequence is 14 residues long. V was trimmed by 2 bases and J by 4 bases, leaving 13 bases between them. CDR3 in DNA: TGCAGTGCTAGACAGGGAGTAAGGGCAGATACGCAGTATTTT. It codes for CSARQGVRADTQYF.

The chain couples TRBV20-1 to TRBJ2-1, with 10 bases matching TRBD2. Germline CDR1 DFQATT, CDR2 SNEGSKA (reference sequence). V was clipped by 0 bases and J by 8 bases; unmatched bases: 7. The CDR3 extends over 15 amino acids. DNA of the CDR3: TGCAGTGCTAGAGACCCAGCGGGAGGGATTGATGAGCAGTTCTTC. Protein: CSARDPAGGIDEQFF.

The rearrangement uses TRBV7-3 and TRBJ2-6; D is unresolved. Trimming shortened V by 2 bases and J by 0 bases, and 14 bases separated the two germline ends. Germline lookup yields CDR1 SGHTA and CDR2 FQGTGA. CDR3 length: 18 residues. This CDR3 reads CASSLGWQPDSGANVLTF. DNA for the CDR3: TGTGCCAGCAGCTTAGGCTGGCAGCCCGACTCTGGGGCCAACGTCCTGACTTTC.

The CDR3 nucleotides read TGTGCCACCAGTGATGCCCCGACAGGATCAGGCAATCAGCCCCAGCATTTT. Translation: CATSDAPTGSGNQPQHF. V usage is TRBV24-1 and J usage is TRBJ1-5, with D perhaps TRBD1 (6 bases). The CDR3 totals 17 residues. V dropped 3 bases and J dropped 2 bases, with 16 bases sitting between them. Germline loops: CDR1 KGHDR, CDR2 SFDVKD.

This clonotype was detected a few times. This rearrangement joins TRBV10-3 to TRBJ2-5; 7 bases map to TRBD2. V was pared by 6 bases and J by 2 bases, with 9 bases of the junction left unmatched. This CDR3 is 15 amino acids long. Germline V gene data show CDR1 as ENHRY and CDR2 as SYGVKD. The CDR3 coding sequence is TGTGCCATCAGCCGAGAGCAGGGAGGGCAAGAGACCCAGTACTTC. It yields the protein CAISREQGGQETQYF.

This rearrangement joins TRBV7-9 to TRBJ2-3, with D possibly matching TRBD2 (5 bases). V lost 5 bases, J lost 2 bases, and 11 bases lay in between. Germline V gives CDR1 SEHNR, CDR2 FQNEAQ (reference sequence). The CDR3 consists of 14 residues. In DNA form, the CDR3 reads TGTGCCAGCAGCCCGGACTCATACACAGATACGCAGTATTTT. This gives the protein CASSPDSYTDTQYF.

There are a few counts of this clonotype. J is TRBJ2-3 and V is TRBV20-1; 7 nucleotides match TRBD1. The CDR3 runs to 16 residues. V lost 5 bases and J lost 4; bases outside the gene matches: 15. The germline V gene has CDR1 DFQATT and CDR2 SNEGSKA (reference sequence). CDR3 DNA: TGCAGTGCTCCCCCCGACCAGACAGGGAAGGCAGATACGCAGTATTTT. It codes for CSAPPDQTGKADTQYF.

The chain combines TRBV7-2 with TRBJ1-1; unclear D gene. With 5 bases removed from V and 5 bases from J, the gap between germline ends came to 15 bases. This CDR3 is 14 amino acids long. Germline lookup yields CDR1 SGHTA and CDR2 FQGNSA. The CDR3: CASSHGELGTEAFF. The CDR3 coding sequence is TGTGCCAGCAGCCACGGAGAGTTGGGGACTGAAGCTTTCTTT. The full variable domain, its missing parts supplied by reference TRBV7-2 and TRBJ1-1, is GAGVSQSPSNKVTEKGKDVELRCDPISGHTALYWYRQSLGQGLEFLIYFQGNSAPDKSGLPSDRFSAERTGGSVSTLTIQRTQQEDSAVYLCASSHGELGTEAFFGQGTRLTVV.

This clonotype has only one observation. The genes are TRBV7-2 and TRBJ1-2; TRBD1 matches 8 bases. V shed 1 base and J 0 bases; nucleotides not matched to a gene: 7. This CDR3 is 17 amino acids long. Per the germline V gene, CDR1 is SGHTA and CDR2 is FQGNSA. The CDR3 is CASSLVVTGDPNYGYTF. CDR3 coding DNA: TGTGCCAGCAGCTTAGTGGTGACAGGGGACCCTAACTATGGCTACACCTTC.

This clonotype has only a few counts. The V gene is TRBV6-5, the J gene TRBJ2-5, with 12 bases lining up with TRBD2. The DNA end is more similar to TRBJ2-7, so the J call may be wrong. Germline CDR1 and CDR2: MNHEY and SVGAGI. The CDR3 runs 15 residues. The CDR3 nucleotides read TGTGCCAGCAGAGACACTAGCGGGGGGAGATACGAGCAGTACTTC. Translating gives CASRDTSGGRYEQYF.

The V and J genes are TRBV20-1 and TRBJ2-7; no clear D. V lost 6 bases and J 0 bases, leaving 9 bases between the germline ends. The germline CDR1 and CDR2 sequences are DFQATT and SNEGSKA (reference sequence). The CDR3 is made up of 12 amino acids. The CDR3: CSAPDNSYEQYF. In DNA, the CDR3 is TGCAGTGCCCCCGATAACTCCTACGAGCAGTACTTC.